In its sample, the clone carrying this TCR beta chain was seen a few times. The data originate from a study of preoperative IRX-2 immunotherapy in early breast cancer. Treatment denoted: preoperative locoregional IRX-2 cytokine immunotherapy. Samples came from a phase Ib trial of preoperative locoregional IRX-2 cytokine immunotherapy. Using immunoSEQ multiplex PCR, the repertoire was profiled, and TCRdb retains in-frame clones only, with some absent. The sample includes about 23,000 clones, more than 80% of them seen just once. V lost 4 bases, J lost 6 bases, and 17 bases lay in between. Germline V gives CDR1 SGHRS, CDR2 YFSETQ. The CDR3 spans 14 residues.

The chain carries TRBV5-1 and TRBJ2-7, with TRBD2 as a possible D gene (6 bases). This TCR was recovered from a human donor with breast cancer. The source was tumor tissue, collected after IRX-2 immunotherapy. The CDR3 spells CASSLIRRGGEQYF. The CDR3 DNA sequence: TGCGCCAGCAGCCTTATCCGGAGGGGTGGCGAGCAGTACTTC.